This TCR beta chain was profiled in a study of T-cell reconstitution after alpha-beta-depleted transplantation in children. CDR1 MDHEN and CDR2 SYDVKM come from the germline V gene. V lost 2 bases and J lost 4; bases outside the gene matches: 19. The CDR3 consists of 19 residues. Study conclusions and caveats: Several hundred graft clones that had expanded were reportedly the source of alpha-beta T cells about two months after transplant. The origin of high day-60 TCRbeta diversity in some patients lay in surviving recipient T cells and thymic progenitors. T-cell numbers and diversity, one year after transplant, stemmed largely from T cells that were newly produced.

Remarks on this clonotype: Its antigen is currently unknown.

Preparing the TCRbeta library involved the use of unique molecular identifiers. TCRdb redid the calling of the PCR reads with MiXCR, one entry per CDR3 protein. The repertoire consists of over 200,000 distinct CDR3 sequences, with approximately 17% occurring once and the leading ten covering around 45%. The TCR was taken from a male patient between 2 and 15 years old who had a stem cell transplant for acute lymphoblastic leukemia, so the T cells may come from the graft donor. The material was PBMCs, mostly from graft donor cells, obtained 360 days after TCRalphabeta/CD19-depleted stem cell transplant. The chain carries TRBV28 and TRBJ2-7, with 8 bases identical to TRBD2. The CDR3 DNA sequence: TGTGCCAGCAGTTTAACCCCACCGGGGGGGGCGCGTAGTCCGTACGAGCAGTACTTC. This sequence encodes CASSLTPPGGARSPYEQYF.